The T cell receptor beta chain described here comes from a study of shared clonotypes between healthy human individuals. Points from the study as a whole: At large depth, rarefaction still showed sorted-subset sequencing to be incomplete.

Template for every sorted-subset replicate PCR totaled 200 to 250 ng DNA, 25,000 to 30,000 T cell genomes. Using immunoSEQ multiplex PCR, the repertoire was profiled, and TCRdb retains in-frame clones only, with some absent. The sample yields roughly 2.5 million clones, more than 90% seen once. There were only Caucasian adults among the donors, and all lived in Nashville, Tennessee. Division of CD4+ cells produced a CD45RA+ naive subset and a CD45RA-negative memory subset. This CDR3 has 16 residues. The V gene's germline CDR1 is SGHNT and CDR2 YYREEE (reference sequence). J gave up 0 bases and V 4 bases, and 5 bases lay outside the gene matches. As regards this clone: Its matching antigen is unknown.

This TCR derives from a man aged 18 to 30 in good health. The V and J genes are TRBV5-4 and TRBJ1-1; TRBD1 aligns across 11 bases. Specimen: naive CD4+ T cells sorted from blood. Subset denoted: CD45RA+ positively selected. Written as DNA, the CDR3 is TGTGCCAGCAGCCCGGACAGGGGGCGAATGAACACTGAAGCTTTCTTT. Protein: CASSPDRGRMNTEAFF.